The rows below give T cell receptor beta chains drawn from one sample of a study of blood T cell repertoires in COVID-19. Assay used: immunoSEQ multiplex PCR; TCRdb lists only in-frame clones, some missing. The table shows 55,000 to 75,000 clones, with roughly four fifths occurring only once. The sequenced sample consisted of peripheral blood. The receptors derive from a man older than 75 with COVID-19, enrolled during active disease. Each CDR3 is given with its conserved first and last residue. D genes are given only for firm matches. Only part of the rows carry a size: once, few, many, or a class if the clone is expanded.

D: TRBD1; V: TRBV13; size: NA; J: TRBJ2-3; DNA: TGTGCCAGCAGCTCGCGGGACAGGATCAACAACCCCACTCGGGCAGATACGCAGTATTTT; CDR3: CASSSRDRINNPTRADTQYF
D: NA; V: TRBV28; size: NA; J: TRBJ1-2; DNA: TGTGCCAGCAGTTTCTCCCGGGTCCTCCCAAGAGGCTACACCTTC; CDR3: CASSFSRVLPRGYTF
D: TRBD1; V: TRBV7-2; size: few; J: TRBJ1-5; DNA: TGTGCCAGCAGCTTTACAGGGGGCGTCAATCAGCCCCAGCATTTT; CDR3: CASSFTGGVNQPQHF
D: NA; V: TRBV5-1; size: NA; J: TRBJ1-6; DNA: TGCGCCAGCAGCTTGGCTGGCAGTAATAATTCACCCCTCCACTTT; CDR3: CASSLAGSNNSPLHF
D: TRBD1; V: TRBV5-6; size: NA; J: TRBJ1-1; DNA: TGTGCCAGCAGCTCTGACAGGGTACAAGAGACTGAAGCTTTCTTT; CDR3: CASSSDRVQETEAFF
D: TRBD2; V: TRBV7-9; size: once; J: TRBJ2-7; DNA: TGTGCCAGCAGCGTAAGCGGGGGCCGGAGCTCCTACGAGCAGTACTTC; CDR3: CASSVSGGRSSYEQYF
D: TRBD1; V: TRBV6-5; size: NA; J: TRBJ2-7; DNA: TGTGCCAGCAGTTACGGCCAGGGGGTAGGCGAGCAGTACTTC; CDR3: CASSYGQGVGEQYF
D: TRBD2; V: TRBV9; size: NA; J: TRBJ2-1; DNA: TGTGCCAGCAGCGTATCAATGAGCGGGGGCTCCTACAATGAGCAGTTCTTC; CDR3: CASSVSMSGGSYNEQFF
D: TRBD1; V: TRBV24-1; size: NA; J: TRBJ2-2; DNA: TGTGCCACCAGTGATTTGGAGGGCAGGGGGCGCACCGGGGAGCTGTTTTTT; CDR3: CATSDLEGRGRTGELFF
D: NA; V: TRBV29-1; size: NA; J: TRBJ2-5; DNA: TGCAGCGTTGGCGCCGTACAGGGTCAAGAGACCCAGTACTTC; CDR3: CSVGAVQGQETQYF
D: TRBD1; V: TRBV19; size: NA; J: TRBJ1-1; DNA: TGTGCCAGTAGCCTTCGGAGACAGGGAGTTTCGCGGACTGAAGCTTTCTTT; CDR3: CASSLRRQGVSRTEAFF
D: NA; V: TRBV7-2; size: NA; J: TRBJ1-5; DNA: TGTGCCAGCAGGGGGCCCAATAGCAATCAGCCCCAGCATTTT; CDR3: CASRGPNSNQPQHF
D: TRBD1; V: TRBV7-6; size: NA; J: TRBJ1-1; DNA: TGTGCCAGCAGCTTAGCTCGGACAGGGGGCACTGAAGCTTTCTTT; CDR3: CASSLARTGGTEAFF
D: TRBD1; V: TRBV19; size: few; J: TRBJ1-1; DNA: TGTGCCAGTACCTCAGGGGGCGGAGACACTGAAGCTTTCTTT; CDR3: CASTSGGGDTEAFF
D: NA; V: TRBV19; size: NA; J: TRBJ2-1; DNA: TGTGCCAGCGACCCCGGCGGGACTCGGGGTGAGCAGTTCTTC; CDR3: CASDPGGTRGEQFF
D: NA; V: TRBV9; size: NA; J: TRBJ2-2; DNA: TGTGCCAGCAGCGACCCTTCGACAGGTTCGTTCACCGGGGAGCTGTTTTTT; CDR3: CASSDPSTGSFTGELFF
D: NA; V: TRBV5-1; size: NA; J: TRBJ2-5; DNA: TGCGCCAGCAGCTTCTCGTCCCGGGAGACCCAGTACTTC; CDR3: CASSFSSRETQYF
D: NA; V: TRBV7-3; size: NA; J: TRBJ1-1; DNA: TGTGCCAGCAGATCAAGCGGGGGTACTGAAGCTTTCTTT; CDR3: CASRSSGGTEAFF